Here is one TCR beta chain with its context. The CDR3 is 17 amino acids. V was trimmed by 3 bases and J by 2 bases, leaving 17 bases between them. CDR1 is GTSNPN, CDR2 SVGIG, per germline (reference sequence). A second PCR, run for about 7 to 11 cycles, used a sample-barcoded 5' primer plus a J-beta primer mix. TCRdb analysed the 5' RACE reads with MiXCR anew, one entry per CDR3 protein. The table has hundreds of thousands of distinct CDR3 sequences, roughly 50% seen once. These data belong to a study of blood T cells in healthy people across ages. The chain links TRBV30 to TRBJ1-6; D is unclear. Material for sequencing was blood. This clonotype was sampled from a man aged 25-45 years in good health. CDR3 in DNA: TGTGCCTGGAGGCATATCGGACCGGGTCCCTATAATTCACCCCTCCACTTT. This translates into CAWRHIGPGPYNSPLHF.